This T cell receptor beta chain was found in a study of tumor and adjacent non-tumor tissue in lung cancer. A word on this clonotype: Its specificity is unknown.

A modified ARM-PCR protocol with three rounds of nested PCR amplified TCRbeta. TCRdb ran MiXCR on the multiplex PCR reads and lists one entry per CDR3 protein. The data hold some 73,000 distinct CDR3 sequences, with 80% to 90% observed a single time. Broader study findings: TCR diversity was significantly greater in tumor than normal lung tissue.

This sample's RNA came from whole unsorted tissue. More than 3 cm separated this lung sample from the edge of the tumor. The specimen sequenced was distant non-tumor lung tissue. The TCR originated in a man in his fifties or sixties with non-small cell lung cancer.

The CDR3 bases are TGTGCCAGCATCATCAGCGGGACTAGGGGCGCTAGGGGCACAGATACGCAGTATTTT. Its protein is CASIISGTRGARGTDTQYF. This chain connects TRBV11-2 to TRBJ2-3, with 8 bases aligning to TRBD2. Unmatched junction bases numbered 19, after V lost 7 bases and J lost 1 base. CDR1 is SGHAT, CDR2 FQNNGV, per germline. The CDR3 covers 19 residues.